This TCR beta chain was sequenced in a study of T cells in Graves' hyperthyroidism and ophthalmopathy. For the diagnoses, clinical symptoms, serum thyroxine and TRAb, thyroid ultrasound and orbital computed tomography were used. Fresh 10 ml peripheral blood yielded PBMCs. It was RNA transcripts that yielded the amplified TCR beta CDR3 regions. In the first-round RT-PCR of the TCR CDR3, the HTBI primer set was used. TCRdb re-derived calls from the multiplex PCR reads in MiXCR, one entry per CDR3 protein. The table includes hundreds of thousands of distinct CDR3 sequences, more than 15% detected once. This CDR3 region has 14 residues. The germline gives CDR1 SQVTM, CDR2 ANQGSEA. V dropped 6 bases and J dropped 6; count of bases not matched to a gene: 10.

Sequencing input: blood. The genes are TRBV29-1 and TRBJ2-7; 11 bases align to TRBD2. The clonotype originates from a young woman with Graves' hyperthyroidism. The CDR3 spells CSVGIAGGPFEQYF. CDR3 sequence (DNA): TGCAGCGTCGGTATAGCGGGAGGGCCATTCGAGCAGTACTTC.